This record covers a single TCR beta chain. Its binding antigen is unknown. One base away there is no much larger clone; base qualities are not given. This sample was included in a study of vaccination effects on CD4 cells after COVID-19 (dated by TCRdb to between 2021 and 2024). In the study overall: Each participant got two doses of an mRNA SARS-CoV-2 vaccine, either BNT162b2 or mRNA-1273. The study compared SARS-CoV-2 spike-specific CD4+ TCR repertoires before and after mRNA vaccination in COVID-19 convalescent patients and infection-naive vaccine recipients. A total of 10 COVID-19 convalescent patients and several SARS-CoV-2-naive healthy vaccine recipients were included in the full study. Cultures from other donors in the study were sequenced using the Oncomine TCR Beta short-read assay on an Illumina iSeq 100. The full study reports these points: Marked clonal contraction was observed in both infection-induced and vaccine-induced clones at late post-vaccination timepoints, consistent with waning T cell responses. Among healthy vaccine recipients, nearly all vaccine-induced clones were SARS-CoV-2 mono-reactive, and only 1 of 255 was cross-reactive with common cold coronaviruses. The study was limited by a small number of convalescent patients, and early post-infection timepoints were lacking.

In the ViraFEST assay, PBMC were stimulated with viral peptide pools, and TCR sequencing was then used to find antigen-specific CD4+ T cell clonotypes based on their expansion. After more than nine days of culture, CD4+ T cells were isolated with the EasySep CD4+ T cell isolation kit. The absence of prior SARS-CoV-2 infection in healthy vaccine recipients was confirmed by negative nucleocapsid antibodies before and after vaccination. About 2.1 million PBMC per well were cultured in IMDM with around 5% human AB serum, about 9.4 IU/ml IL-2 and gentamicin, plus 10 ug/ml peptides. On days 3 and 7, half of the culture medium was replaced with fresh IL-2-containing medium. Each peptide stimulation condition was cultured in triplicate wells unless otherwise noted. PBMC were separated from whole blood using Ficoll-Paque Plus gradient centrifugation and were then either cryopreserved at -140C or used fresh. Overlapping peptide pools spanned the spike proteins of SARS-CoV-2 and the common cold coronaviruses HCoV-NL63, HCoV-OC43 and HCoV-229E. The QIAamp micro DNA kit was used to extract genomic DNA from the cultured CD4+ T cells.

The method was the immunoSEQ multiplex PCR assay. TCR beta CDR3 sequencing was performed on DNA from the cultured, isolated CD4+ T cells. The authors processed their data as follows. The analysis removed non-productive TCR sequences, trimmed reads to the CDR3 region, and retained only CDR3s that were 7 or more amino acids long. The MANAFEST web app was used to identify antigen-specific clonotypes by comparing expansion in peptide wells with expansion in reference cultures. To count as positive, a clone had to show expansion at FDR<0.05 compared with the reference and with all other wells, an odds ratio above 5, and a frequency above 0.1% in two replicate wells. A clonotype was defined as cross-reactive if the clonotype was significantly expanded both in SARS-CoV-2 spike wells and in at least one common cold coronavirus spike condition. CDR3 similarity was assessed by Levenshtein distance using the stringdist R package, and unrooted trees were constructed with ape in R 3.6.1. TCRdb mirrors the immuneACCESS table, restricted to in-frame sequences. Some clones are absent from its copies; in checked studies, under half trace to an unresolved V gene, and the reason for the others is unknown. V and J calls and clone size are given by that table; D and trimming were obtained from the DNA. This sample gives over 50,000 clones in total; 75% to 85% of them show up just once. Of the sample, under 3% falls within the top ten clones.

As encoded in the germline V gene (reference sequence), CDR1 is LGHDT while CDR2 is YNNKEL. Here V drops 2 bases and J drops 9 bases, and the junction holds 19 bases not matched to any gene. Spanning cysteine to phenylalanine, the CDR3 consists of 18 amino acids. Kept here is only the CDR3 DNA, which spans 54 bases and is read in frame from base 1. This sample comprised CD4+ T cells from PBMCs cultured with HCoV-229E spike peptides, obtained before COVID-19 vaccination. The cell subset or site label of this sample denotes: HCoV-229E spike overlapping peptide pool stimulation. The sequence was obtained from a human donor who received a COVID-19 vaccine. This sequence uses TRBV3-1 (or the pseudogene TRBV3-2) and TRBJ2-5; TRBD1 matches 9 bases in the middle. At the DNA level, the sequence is TGTGCCAGCAGCCAACCGCGGGTGGGACAGGGTGCCCCTTGCCCCCAGTACTTC. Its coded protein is CASSQPRVGQGAPCPQYF.